Reported below is one T cell receptor (beta chain). The antigen remains undetermined. Method: immunoSEQ multiplex PCR; TCRdb's copy keeps in-frame clones and lacks some. The sample shows about 140,000 clones, around 82% of them seen only once. This specimen comes from a study of cytotoxic CD8 clonotypes in ibrutinib-treated CLL. The germline gives CDR1 SGHRS, CDR2 YFSETQ. The ends were cut back, 1 base at V and 1 base at J, with 11 bases in the middle. The CDR3 is 15 residues long. Regarding the study as a whole: Against age-matched healthy donors, baseline clonality ran higher and tracked circulating CD8+ T-cell counts.

The gene calls are TRBV5-1 and TRBJ1-1; D remains ambiguous. The sequence was obtained from a human donor with chronic lymphocytic leukemia. The sample in question was PBMCs, obtained after 36 months of ibrutinib treatment. CDR3 protein: CASSLLVTGNTEAFF. CDR3 in DNA: TGCGCCAGCAGCTTGCTAGTTACTGGGAACACTGAAGCTTTCTTT.